This is a list of T cell receptor beta chains from one sample in a study of CD4+ T cells in melanoma. The data were produced by immunoSEQ multiplex PCR, yet TCRdb's version contains in-frame clones alone and is incomplete. The sample consists of 12,000 to 15,000 clones, 63% of them appearing once. What was sequenced was cells from a culture (not recorded whether cultured in vitro). The receptors stem from a human donor with melanoma. The CDR3 runs from the conserved cysteine through the conserved F or W. A D gene is named only where the DNA matches it firmly. A row's size may be missing; if present it is once, few, many or a size class.

d_gene	j_gene	v_gene	abundance	CDR3nt	CDR3aa
TRBD2	TRBJ2-1	TRBV11-3	NA	TGTGCCAGCAGTCCGGGGCCAGCGGGGGGGCTAGTAAAAGAGCAGTTCTTC	CASSPGPAGGLVKEQFF
NA	TRBJ1-5	TRBV6-6	NA	TGTGCCAGCAGTTTTAGGGGGGGCGGCAATCAGCCCCAGCATTTT	CASSFRGGGNQPQHF
NA	TRBJ2-5	TRBV7-8	NA	TGTGCCAGCAGCCGGAGGGCAGGGACCCCCAGATTCCAAGAGACCCAGTACTTC	CASSRRAGTPRFQETQYF
TRBD1	TRBJ1-1	TRBV4-1	NA	TGCGCCAGCAGCAACCTGGGACAGGGGTTAACTGAAGCTTTCTTT	CASSNLGQGLTEAFF
NA	TRBJ1-2	TRBV7-3	NA	TGTGCCAGCAGCCCGTATGCGTCTAACTATGGCTACACCTTC	CASSPYASNYGYTF
NA	TRBJ2-3	TRBV2	NA	TGTGCCAGCAGCGGGGGTCGTAAGTCAGATACGCAGTATTTT	CASSGGRKSDTQYF
NA	TRBJ2-7	TRBV7-8	NA	TGTGCCAGCAGCTTAGGCGGGCGGGTACACGAGCAGTACTTC	CASSLGGRVHEQYF
TRBD1	TRBJ1-1	TRBV4-1	NA	TGCGCCAGCAGCCACCCCGGGACAGCGAACACTGAAGCTTTCTTT	CASSHPGTANTEAFF
TRBD1	TRBJ1-1	TRBV18	NA	TGTGCCAGCTCACCAAGCGACAGGGGCACTGAAGCTTTCTTT	CASSPSDRGTEAFF
TRBD1	TRBJ1-2	TRBV9	NA	TGTGCCAGCAGCCTCTACCAGGGGGCTAGTAGTGGCTACACCTTC	CASSLYQGASSGYTF
NA	TRBJ1-2	TRBV2	few	TGTGCCAGCAGTGACCTGGGGGATGGCTACACCTTC	CASSDLGDGYTF